This T cell receptor beta chain is from a study of somatic mutations in cytotoxic T cells in rheumatoid arthritis. Here immunoSEQ multiplex PCR was the method, and the copy in TCRdb shows in-frame clones only, minus some. The sample shows under 25,000 clones, about 85% of them seen only once. This CDR3 is 17 amino acids long. Germline CDR1 reads PRHDT; CDR2 reads FYEKMQ (reference sequence). The V gene lost 4 bases and the J gene lost 5 bases, with 23 bases spanning the gap. Study conclusions and caveats: The top CD8+ clone topped 20% of CD8+ cells in about an eighth of the roughly 65 patients. A rise in CD8+ clonality with age was seen in rheumatoid arthritis patients but not in healthy controls. Antigens targeted by the expanded CD8+ clones were unknown.

As for this clone: The antigen is unknown.

The rearrangement uses TRBV13 and TRBJ2-5; D is possibly TRBD2 (6 bases). The source of this sequence is a woman in her forties with rheumatoid arthritis. The sequenced sample consisted of CD8+ T cells sorted from blood. CDR3 residues: CASSSNARAEGRETQYF. For the CDR3, the DNA is TGTGCCAGCAGCTCTAACGCCCGAGCGGAGGGAAGGGAGACCCAGTACTTC.